The present T cell receptor (beta chain) was sequenced within a study of T cell changes during pregnancy in multiple sclerosis. This clone turned up a few times. Sequenced by immunoSEQ multiplex PCR; TCRdb stores in-frame clones only, minus some. This table holds 60,000 to 70,000 clones, around 91% found once. V lost 6 bases, J lost 2 bases, and 10 bases lay in between. Germline loops: CDR1 MNHNY, CDR2 SVGAGI (reference sequence). This CDR3 is built from 13 residues. The chain links TRBV6-6 to TRBJ1-1; a possible D gene is TRBD1 (5 bases). The source of this sequence is a female donor in good health, enrolled as a control in a pregnancy study. Sequences were derived from peripheral blood, sampled in the third trimester of pregnancy. The DNA of the CDR3 is TGTGCCAGCAGACCTGACAGTAACACTGAAGCTTTCTTT. Translating it yields CASRPDSNTEAFF.